Presented here are 11 T cell receptor beta chains from one specimen sequenced in a study of T cells after posttransplantation cyclophosphamide. Sequenced by immunoSEQ multiplex PCR; TCRdb stores in-frame clones only, minus some. There are roughly 24,000 clones in the sample; 89% occur only once, and about 7.9% lies in the top ten. Controls had myeloablative marrow grafts with methotrexate and calcineurin inhibitor, sampled at 1 year. Specimen: PBMCs, collected after an allogeneic stem cell transplant with a calcineurin inhibitor and methotrexate. These receptors all stem from a female patient aged 50 to 65 who received an allogeneic stem cell transplant from an unrelated donor, was CMV-positive, and had chronic GVHD only. Some of the T cells may derive from the graft donor.

V is TRBV29-1 and J is TRBJ2-1; 7 bases align to TRBD2. Germline CDR1 is SQVTM and CDR2 is ANQGSEA. Losses at the gene ends were 4 bases for V and 8 bases for J; bases not matched to a gene: 11. The CDR3 sequence is 14 residues long. As DNA, the CDR3 is TGCAGCGTTGTCGGAAGCGGGATTGTGGATGAGCAGTTCTTC. It specifies CSVVGSGIVDEQFF.

This rearrangement joins TRBV18 to TRBJ2-4; D unresolved. Per germline, CDR1 KGHSH and CDR2 LQKENI. V dropped 3 bases and J dropped 0 bases, with 9 bases sitting between them. CDR3 length equals 15 residues. The CDR3 sequence: CASSPPVLAKNIQYF. The CDR3 bases are TGTGCCAGCTCACCTCCGGTTCTAGCCAAAAACATTCAGTACTTC.

This sequence joins TRBV27 and TRBJ1-2; 9 nucleotides agree with TRBD1. The V gene end was trimmed by 4 bases and the J gene end by 8 bases; junction bases not matched to a gene: 14. CDR3 length equals 16 residues. The germline V gene encodes CDR1 MNHEY and CDR2 SMNVEV (reference sequence). The CDR3 spells CASSSPYRGRIYGYTF. In DNA, the CDR3 is TGTGCCAGCAGTTCCCCTTACAGGGGGCGAATCTACGGCTACACCTTC.

V and J are TRBV7-2 and TRBJ1-2; TRBD1 aligns across 7 bases. Germline loops: CDR1 SGHTA, CDR2 FQGNSA. There are 16 residues in the CDR3. The J segment lost 5 bases and the V segment lost 1 base, leaving 10 bases of the junction unmatched. Written as DNA, the CDR3 is TGTGCCAGCAGCTTAGGTATAGGGACAGATACATATGGCTACACCTTC. Its protein product is CASSLGIGTDTYGYTF.

The gene calls are TRBV27 and TRBJ1-5; TRBD1 aligns across 7 bases. Germline V gene lookup returns CDR1 MNHEY and CDR2 SMNVEV (reference sequence). This CDR3 comprises 14 residues. V lost 6 bases and J lost 2; bases outside the gene matches: 4. CDR3 in DNA: TGTGCCAGCAGAAGACAGGGCGGCAATCAGCCCCAGCATTTT. It specifies CASRRQGGNQPQHF.

This clone appeared a few times. Different DNA sequences within this sample yield the same CDR3. The rearrangement links TRBV19 to TRBJ1-5; no definite D call. Trimming left V 5 bases short and J 0 bases short, with 11 bases between. The CDR3 is 15 residues long. Germline loops: CDR1 LNHDA, CDR2 SQIVND (reference sequence). The CDR3 nucleotides read TGTGCCAGTAGTGGCGGGCGCTATAGCAATCAGCCCCAGCATTTT. Translation: CASSGGRYSNQPQHF. Filled out from reference TRBV19 and TRBJ1-5, the complete variable domain reads DGGITQSPKYLFRKEGQNVTLSCEQNLNHDAMYWYRQDPGQGLRLIYYSQIVNDFQKGDIAEGYSVSREKKESFPLTVTSAQKNPTAFYLCASSGGRYSNQPQHFGDGTRLSIL.

This chain uses TRBV28 with TRBJ1-1; the D gene is possibly TRBD1 (6 bases). The V and J ends lost 8 bases and 6 bases respectively, with 16 bases between them. The germline V gene encodes CDR1 MDHEN and CDR2 SYDVKM. The CDR3 is 13 residues long. CDR3 protein: CASYRASRAEAFF. The CDR3, as DNA: TGTGCCAGCTACAGGGCCTCCAGGGCTGAAGCTTTCTTT.

This rearrangement joins TRBV5-1 to TRBJ2-7; D unresolved. The CDR3 consists of 13 residues. V was cut by 4 bases and J by 9 bases, with 17 bases left in between. In germline, CDR1 is SGHRS, CDR2 YFSETQ. In DNA form, the CDR3 reads TGCGCCAGCAGCGATACACAGACGATCTGGCAGTACTTC. Encoded protein: CASSDTQTIWQYF.

This clone was counted a single time. The rearrangement links TRBV7-3 to TRBJ2-1; 7 nucleotides align to TRBD2. The CDR3 covers 13 residues. The V and J ends lost 5 bases and 10 bases, in that order; junction bases with no gene match: 8. Germline CDR1 is SGHTA and CDR2 is FQGTGA. DNA of the CDR3: TGTGCCAGCAGCCCATCACTAGCGCAAGAGCAGTTCTTC. As protein: CASSPSLAQEQFF.

V gene TRBV7-9 combines with J gene TRBJ1-5; D is unclear. Per the germline V gene, CDR1 is SEHNR and CDR2 is FQNEAQ (reference sequence). The CDR3 runs 13 residues. Between the trimmed V and J ends, which lost 0 bases and 6 bases, there was a span of 6 bases. The DNA for the CDR3 is TGTGCCAGCAGCTTAGCGCAGTCTCAGCCCCAGCATTTT. Its translation is CASSLAQSQPQHF.

The chain is built from TRBV11-2 and TRBJ1-4, with TRBD1 matching 7 bases. CDR3 size: 16 residues. The germline V gene has CDR1 SGHAT and CDR2 FQNNGV. After removal of 6 bases from V and 7 bases from J, the junction contained 14 bases not matched to a gene. CDR3 protein: CASSPDRLLLGEKLFF. The CDR3 bases are TGTGCCAGCAGTCCGGACAGGTTGCTACTTGGTGAAAAACTGTTTTTT.